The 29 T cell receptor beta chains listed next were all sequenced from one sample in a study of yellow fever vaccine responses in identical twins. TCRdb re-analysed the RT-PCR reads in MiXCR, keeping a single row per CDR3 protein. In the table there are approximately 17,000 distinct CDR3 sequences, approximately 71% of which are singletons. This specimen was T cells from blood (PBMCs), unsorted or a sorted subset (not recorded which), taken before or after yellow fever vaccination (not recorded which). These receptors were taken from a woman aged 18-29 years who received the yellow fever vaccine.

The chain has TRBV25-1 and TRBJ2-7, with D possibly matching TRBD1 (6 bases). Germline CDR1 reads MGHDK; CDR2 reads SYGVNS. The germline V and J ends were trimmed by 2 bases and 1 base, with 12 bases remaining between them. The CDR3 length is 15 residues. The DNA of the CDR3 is TGTGCCAGCAGTGAAGGACCGGACAGATCCTACGAGCAGTACTTC. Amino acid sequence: CASSEGPDRSYEQYF.

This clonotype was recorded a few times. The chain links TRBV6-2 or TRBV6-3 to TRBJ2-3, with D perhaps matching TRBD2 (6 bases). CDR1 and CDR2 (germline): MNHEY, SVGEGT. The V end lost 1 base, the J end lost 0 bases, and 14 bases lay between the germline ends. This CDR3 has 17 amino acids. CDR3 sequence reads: CASSYYLLATSTDTQYF. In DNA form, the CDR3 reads TGTGCCAGCAGTTACTATCTCCTAGCGACTAGCACAGATACGCAGTATTTT.

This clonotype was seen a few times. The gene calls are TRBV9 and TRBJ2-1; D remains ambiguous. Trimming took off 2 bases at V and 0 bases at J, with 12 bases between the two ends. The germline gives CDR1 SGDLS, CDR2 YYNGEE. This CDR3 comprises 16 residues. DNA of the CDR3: TGTGCCAGCAGCGTTAAAGGCGGAAGCTCCTACAATGAGCAGTTCTTC. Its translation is CASSVKGGSSYNEQFF.

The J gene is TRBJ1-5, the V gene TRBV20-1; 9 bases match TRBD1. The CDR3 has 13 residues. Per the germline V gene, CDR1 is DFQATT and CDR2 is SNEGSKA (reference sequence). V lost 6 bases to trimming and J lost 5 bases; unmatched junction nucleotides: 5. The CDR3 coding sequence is TGCAGTGCCCACGGACAGGGGTATCAGCCCCAGCATTTT. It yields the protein CSAHGQGYQPQHF.

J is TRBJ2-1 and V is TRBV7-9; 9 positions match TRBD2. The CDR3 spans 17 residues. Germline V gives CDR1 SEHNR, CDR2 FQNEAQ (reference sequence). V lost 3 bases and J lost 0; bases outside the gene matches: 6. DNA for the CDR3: TGTGCCAGCAGCTTCACCCTAGCGGGGAGCTCCTACAATGAGCAGTTCTTC. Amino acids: CASSFTLAGSSYNEQFF.

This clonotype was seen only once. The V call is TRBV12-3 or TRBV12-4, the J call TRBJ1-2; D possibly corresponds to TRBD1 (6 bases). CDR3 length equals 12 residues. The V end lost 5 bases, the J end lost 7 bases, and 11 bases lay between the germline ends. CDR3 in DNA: TGTGCCAGCAGTCAACAGGGAATTGGCTACACCTTC. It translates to CASSQQGIGYTF.

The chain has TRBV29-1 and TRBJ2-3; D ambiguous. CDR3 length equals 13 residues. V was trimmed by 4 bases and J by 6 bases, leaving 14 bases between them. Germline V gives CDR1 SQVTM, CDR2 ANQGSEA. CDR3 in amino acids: CSVAGRMGDTQYF. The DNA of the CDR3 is TGCAGCGTTGCGGGCAGGATGGGGGATACGCAGTATTTT.

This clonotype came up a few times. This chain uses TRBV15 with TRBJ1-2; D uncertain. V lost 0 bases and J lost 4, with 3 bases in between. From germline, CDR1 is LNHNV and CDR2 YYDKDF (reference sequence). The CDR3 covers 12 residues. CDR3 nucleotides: TGTGCCACCAGCAGAGACAGCTATGGCTACACCTTC. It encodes CATSRDSYGYTF.

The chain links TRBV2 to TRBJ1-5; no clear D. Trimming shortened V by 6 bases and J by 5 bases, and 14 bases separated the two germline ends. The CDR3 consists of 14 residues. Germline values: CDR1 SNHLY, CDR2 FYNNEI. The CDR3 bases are TGTGCCAGCAGCGACGGACTCCAATATCAGCCCCAGCATTTT. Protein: CASSDGLQYQPQHF. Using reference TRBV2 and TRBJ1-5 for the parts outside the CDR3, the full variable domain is EPEVTQTPSHQVTQMGQEVILRCVPISNHLYFYWYRQILGQKVEFLVSFYNNEISEKSEIFDDQFSVERPDGSNFTLKIRSTKLEDSAMYFCASSDGLQYQPQHFGDGTRLSIL.

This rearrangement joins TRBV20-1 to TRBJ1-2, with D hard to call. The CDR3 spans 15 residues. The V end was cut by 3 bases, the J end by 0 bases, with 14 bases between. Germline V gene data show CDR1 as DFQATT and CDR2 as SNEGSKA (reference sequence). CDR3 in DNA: TGCAGTGCTAGGGACTTACTATTCTCTAACTATGGCTACACCTTC. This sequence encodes CSARDLLFSNYGYTF.

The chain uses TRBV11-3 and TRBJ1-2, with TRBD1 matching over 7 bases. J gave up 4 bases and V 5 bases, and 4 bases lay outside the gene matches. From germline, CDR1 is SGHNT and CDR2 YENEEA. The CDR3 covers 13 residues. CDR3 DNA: TGTGCCAGCAGCCCCCGGACAGGCTATGGCTACACCTTC. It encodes CASSPRTGYGYTF.

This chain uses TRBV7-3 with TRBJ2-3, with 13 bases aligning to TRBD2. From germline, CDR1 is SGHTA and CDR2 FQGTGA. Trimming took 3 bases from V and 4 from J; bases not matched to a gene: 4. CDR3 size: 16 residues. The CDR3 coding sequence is TGTGCCAGCAGCTTCACTAGCGGGAGGGGGTCAGATACGCAGTATTTT. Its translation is CASSFTSGRGSDTQYF.

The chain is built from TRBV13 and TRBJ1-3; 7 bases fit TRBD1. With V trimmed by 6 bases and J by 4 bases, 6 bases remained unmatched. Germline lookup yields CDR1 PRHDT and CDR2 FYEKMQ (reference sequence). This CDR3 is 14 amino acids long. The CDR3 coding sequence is TGTGCCAGCAGGAGAGAAGGGGGCGGAAACACCATATATTTT. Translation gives CASRREGGGNTIYF.

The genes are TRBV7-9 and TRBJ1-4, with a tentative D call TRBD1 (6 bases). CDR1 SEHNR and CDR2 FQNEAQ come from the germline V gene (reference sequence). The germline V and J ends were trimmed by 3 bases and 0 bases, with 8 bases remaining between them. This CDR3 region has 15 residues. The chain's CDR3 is CASSFWTATNEKLFF. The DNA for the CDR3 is TGTGCCAGCAGCTTCTGGACAGCAACTAATGAAAAACTGTTTTTT.

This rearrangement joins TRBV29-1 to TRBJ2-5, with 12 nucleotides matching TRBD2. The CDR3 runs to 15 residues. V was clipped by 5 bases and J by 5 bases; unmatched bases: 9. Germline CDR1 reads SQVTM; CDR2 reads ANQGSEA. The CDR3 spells CSVLSSGGALETQYF. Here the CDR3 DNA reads TGCAGCGTTTTATCTAGCGGGGGGGCCCTTGAGACCCAGTACTTC.

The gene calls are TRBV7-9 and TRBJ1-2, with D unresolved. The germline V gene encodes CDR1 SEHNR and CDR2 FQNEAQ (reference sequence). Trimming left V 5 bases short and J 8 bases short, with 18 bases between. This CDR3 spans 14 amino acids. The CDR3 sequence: CASSPTEASQGYTF. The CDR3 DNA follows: TGTGCCAGCAGCCCCACCGAGGCCTCGCAGGGCTACACCTTC.

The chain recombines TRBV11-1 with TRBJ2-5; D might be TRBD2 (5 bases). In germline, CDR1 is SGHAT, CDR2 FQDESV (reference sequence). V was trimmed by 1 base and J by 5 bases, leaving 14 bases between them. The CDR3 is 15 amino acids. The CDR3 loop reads CASSLDRGIGETQYF. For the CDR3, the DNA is TGTGCCAGCAGCTTAGACCGGGGTATTGGTGAGACCCAGTACTTC.

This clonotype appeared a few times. CDR3: CSAPGRDTEAFF. The CDR3 nucleotides read TGCAGTGCCCCAGGGCGGGACACTGAAGCTTTCTTT. This chain joins TRBV20-1 and TRBJ1-1; a weak D match, TRBD1 (5 bases). Trimming removed 6 bases from V and 3 bases from J, with 11 bases in between. CDR3 size: 12 residues. In germline, CDR1 is DFQATT, CDR2 SNEGSKA (reference sequence).

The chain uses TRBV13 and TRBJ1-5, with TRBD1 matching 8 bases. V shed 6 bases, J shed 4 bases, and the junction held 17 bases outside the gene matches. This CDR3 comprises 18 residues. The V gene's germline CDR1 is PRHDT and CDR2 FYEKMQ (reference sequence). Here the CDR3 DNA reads TGTGCCAGCAGGGGAAAGTCCACGGACAGGGCCCAAAATCAGCCCCAGCATTTT. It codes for CASRGKSTDRAQNQPQHF.

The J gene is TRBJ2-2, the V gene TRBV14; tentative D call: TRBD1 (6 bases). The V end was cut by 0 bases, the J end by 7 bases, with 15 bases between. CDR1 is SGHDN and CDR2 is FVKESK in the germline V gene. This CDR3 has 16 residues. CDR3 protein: CASSQDETGSSGELFF. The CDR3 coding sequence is TGTGCCAGCAGCCAAGACGAGACAGGTTCAAGCGGGGAGCTGTTTTTT.

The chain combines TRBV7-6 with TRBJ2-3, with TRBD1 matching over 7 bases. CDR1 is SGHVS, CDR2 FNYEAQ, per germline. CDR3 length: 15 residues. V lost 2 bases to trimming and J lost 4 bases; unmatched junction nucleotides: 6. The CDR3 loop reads CASSLKQGVSDTQYF. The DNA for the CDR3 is TGTGCCAGCAGCTTAAAGCAGGGGGTTTCAGATACGCAGTATTTT.

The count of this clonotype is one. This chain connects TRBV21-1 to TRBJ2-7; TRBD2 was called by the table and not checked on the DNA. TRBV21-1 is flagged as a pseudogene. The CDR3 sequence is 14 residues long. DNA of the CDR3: TGTGCCAGCAGCAATTCCCCAGGGCCTGACGAGCAGTACTTC. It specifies CASSNSPGPDEQYF.

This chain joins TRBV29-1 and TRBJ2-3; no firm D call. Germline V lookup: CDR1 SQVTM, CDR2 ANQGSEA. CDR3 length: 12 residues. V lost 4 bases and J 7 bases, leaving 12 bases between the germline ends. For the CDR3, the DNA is TGCAGCGTTGTGGCGGTGAGGAATACGCAGTATTTT. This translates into CSVVAVRNTQYF.

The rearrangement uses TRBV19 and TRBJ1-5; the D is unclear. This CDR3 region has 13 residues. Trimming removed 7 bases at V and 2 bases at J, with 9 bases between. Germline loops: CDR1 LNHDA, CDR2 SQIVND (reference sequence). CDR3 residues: CASKKVGNQPQHF. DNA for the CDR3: TGTGCCAGTAAGAAGGTCGGCAATCAGCCCCAGCATTTT.

Written as DNA, the CDR3 is TGTGCTAGTGGTTTAGGACAGACCCTCTATGGCTACACCTTC. This sequence encodes CASGLGQTLYGYTF. The chain couples TRBV12-5 to TRBJ1-2; possibly TRBD1 for D (6 bases). Trimming pared 3 bases from V and 4 bases from J, leaving 12 bases between. This CDR3 is built from 14 residues. Germline CDR1 and CDR2: LGHNT and FRNRAP.

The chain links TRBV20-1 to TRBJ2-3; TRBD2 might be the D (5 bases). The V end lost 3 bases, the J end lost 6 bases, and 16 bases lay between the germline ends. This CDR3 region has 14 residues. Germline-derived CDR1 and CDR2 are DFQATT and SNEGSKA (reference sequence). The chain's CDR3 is CSASGAGQTDTQYF. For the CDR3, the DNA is TGCAGTGCTAGTGGTGCGGGCCAGACCGATACGCAGTATTTT.

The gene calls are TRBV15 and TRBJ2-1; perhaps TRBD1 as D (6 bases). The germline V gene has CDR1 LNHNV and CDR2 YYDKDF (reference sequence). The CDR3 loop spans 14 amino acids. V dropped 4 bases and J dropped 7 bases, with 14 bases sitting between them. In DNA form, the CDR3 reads TGTGCCACCAGCAAAGACAGGTTAGAGAATGAGCAGTTCTTC. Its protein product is CATSKDRLENEQFF.

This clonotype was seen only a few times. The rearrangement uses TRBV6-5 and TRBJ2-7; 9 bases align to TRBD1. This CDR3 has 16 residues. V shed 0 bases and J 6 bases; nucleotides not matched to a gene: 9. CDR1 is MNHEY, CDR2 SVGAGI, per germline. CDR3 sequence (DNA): TGTGCCAGCAGTTACTCGAAGACGACAGGGGGACTCGAGCAGTACTTC. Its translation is CASSYSKTTGGLEQYF.

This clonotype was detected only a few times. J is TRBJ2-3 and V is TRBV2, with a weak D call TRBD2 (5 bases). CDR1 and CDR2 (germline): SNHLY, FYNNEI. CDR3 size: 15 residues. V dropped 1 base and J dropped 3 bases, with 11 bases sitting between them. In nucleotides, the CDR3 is TGTGCCAGCAGTGAAGTGGGGAGAGGTACAGATACGCAGTATTTT. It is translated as CASSEVGRGTDTQYF.